These 14 T cell receptor beta chains came from one sample sequenced in a study of blood T cell repertoires in COVID-19 (dated by TCRdb to the early 2020s). Libraries were built with the immunoSEQ multiplex PCR assay. The table comes from immuneACCESS by way of TCRdb, which keeps in-frame sequences with V and J called. Part of the clones is missing from these tables; in studies checked, under half for an unresolved V gene and the rest for unknown reasons. The sample records 90,000 to 120,000 clones, roughly four fifths of which are singletons. The ten largest clones take up about 20% of the sample. Sequencing was carried out using peripheral blood. Every receptor here comes from a man between 70 and 80 years old with active or convalescent COVID-19.

This clone was observed a few times. The chain uses TRBV28 and TRBJ1-2, with TRBD1 identical over 10 bases. The CDR3 runs 16 residues. The trim removed 2 bases at V and 5 bases at J, leaving 8 bases unmatched. CDR1 is MDHEN, CDR2 SYDVKM, per germline. CDR3 loop: CASSLLLTGGEYGYTF. DNA of the CDR3: TGTGCCAGCAGTTTACTACTGACAGGGGGCGAATATGGCTACACCTTC.

Concerning this clone: Its ends do not fully match the called genes, so a read error is possible. The gene calls are TRBV5-4 and TRBJ1-4; 7 bases line up with TRBD1. Germline CDR1 SGHNT, CDR2 YYREEE (reference sequence). CDR3 length equals 15 residues. The CDR3 sequence: CASSLGQFPNEKLFF. Written as DNA, the CDR3 is TGTGCCAGCAGTTTGGGACAGTTCCCTAATGAAAAACTGTTTTTT.

J is TRBJ2-1 and V is TRBV2; TRBD2 matches at 12 bases. There are 15 residues in the CDR3. Germline lookup yields CDR1 SNHLY and CDR2 FYNNEI. Losses at the gene ends were 5 bases for V and 6 bases for J; bases not matched to a gene: 5. The CDR3 DNA reads TGTGCCAGCAGTTCTCTAGCGGGAGGGCTCAATGAGCAGTTCTTC. The encoded protein is CASSSLAGGLNEQFF.

CDR3 nucleotides: TGTGCCAGCAGTGACCCCAGCGGGGGGGCCTACGAGCAGTACTTC. Translated: CASSDPSGGAYEQYF. This sequence joins TRBV25-1 and TRBJ2-7, with 10 bases that match TRBD2. V lost 3 bases and J lost 2; bases outside the gene matches: 4. Germline CDR1 reads MGHDK; CDR2 reads SYGVNS. CDR3 size: 15 residues.

The chain is built from TRBV5-6 and TRBJ2-7, with a tentative D call TRBD2 (5 bases). The CDR3 contains 17 residues. Germline V gives CDR1 SGHDT, CDR2 YYEEEE. V lost 0 bases to trimming and J lost 0 bases, with 16 bases between them. CDR3 sequence (DNA): TGTGCCAGCAGCTTGGCAGGCCGGAACAGCGGCTCCTACGAGCAGTACTTC. Translating gives CASSLAGRNSGSYEQYF.

The V call is TRBV29-1, the J call TRBJ1-2, with D perhaps TRBD1 (6 bases). There are 12 residues in the CDR3. Trimming took 7 bases from V and 7 from J, leaving 16 bases between them. Germline CDR1 reads SQVTM; CDR2 reads ANQGSEA. CDR3 nucleotide sequence: TGCAGCGCCCCTTCGGGGGGCAGTGGCTACACCTTC. Protein product: CSAPSGGSGYTF. Together with reference TRBV29-1 and TRBJ1-2, the CDR3 gives the full variable domain: SAVISQKPSRDICQRGTSLTIQCQVDSQVTMMFWYRQQPGQSLTLIATANQGSEATYESGFVIDKFPISRPNLTFSTLTVSNMSPEDSSIYLCSAPSGGSGYTFGSGTRLTVV.

The CDR3 spells CASSRGLAGGNEQFF. The CDR3 bases are TGTGCCAGCAGTCGCGGACTAGCGGGGGGCAATGAGCAGTTCTTC. The rearrangement links TRBV27 to TRBJ2-1; 14 positions match TRBD2. Germline CDR1 reads MNHEY; CDR2 reads SMNVEV (reference sequence). The CDR3 totals 15 residues. V lost 5 bases and J lost 6; bases outside the gene matches: 3.

This clone has only a few counts. This chain connects TRBV19 to TRBJ2-1; TRBD2 might be the D (6 bases). The V end lost 1 base, the J end lost 9 bases, and 16 bases lay between the germline ends. This CDR3 has 15 amino acids. The germline CDR1 and CDR2 sequences are LNHDA and SQIVND (reference sequence). The CDR3 is CASSIADVGGLEQFF. CDR3 sequence (DNA): TGTGCCAGTAGTATAGCCGACGTGGGGGGACTTGAGCAGTTCTTC. The full variable domain, with the rest looked up from reference TRBV19 and TRBJ2-1, is DGGITQSPKYLFRKEGQNVTLSCEQNLNHDAMYWYRQDPGQGLRLIYYSQIVNDFQKGDIAEGYSVSREKKESFPLTVTSAQKNPTAFYLCASSIADVGGLEQFFGPGTRLTVL.

The chain carries TRBV5-4 and TRBJ2-5; a possible D gene is TRBD2 (5 bases). Trimming pared 3 bases from V and 5 bases from J, leaving 11 bases between. The CDR3 length is 13 residues. Germline CDR1 SGHNT, CDR2 YYREEE (reference sequence). The CDR3 spells CASSSDPGETQYF. In DNA form, the CDR3 reads TGTGCCAGCAGCTCCGACCCGGGGGAGACCCAGTACTTC.

This clone was observed a few times. This chain links TRBV5-1 with TRBJ2-2; a possible D gene is TRBD2 (7 bases). Germline assignment: CDR1 SGHRS and CDR2 YFSETQ. V lost 2 bases, J lost 2 bases, and 13 bases lay in between. This CDR3 contains 16 residues. The CDR3 DNA reads TGCGCCAGCAGCTTTGGGGGGGCGCGAAACACCGGGGAGCTGTTTTTT. Protein product: CASSFGGARNTGELFF.

On this clone: The identical CDR3 is also encoded by other nucleotide sequences in the sample. This chain connects TRBV11-2 to TRBJ2-7, with D tentatively TRBD1 (6 bases). The V end was cut by 4 bases, the J end by 3 bases, with 7 bases between. CDR1 is SGHAT and CDR2 is FQNNGV in the germline V gene. The CDR3 is 12 amino acids. CDR3 residues: CASSSQGYEQYF. The CDR3 bases are TGTGCCAGCAGCTCACAGGGCTACGAGCAGTACTTC.

V and J are TRBV7-2 and TRBJ2-3, with 10 nucleotides matching TRBD2. From germline, CDR1 is SGHTA and CDR2 FQGNSA. V lost 1 base, J lost 14 bases, and 9 bases stayed unmatched. The CDR3 has 14 amino acids. The CDR3 region is CASSLGPLAGVWYF. As DNA, the CDR3 is TGTGCCAGCAGCTTAGGGCCCCTAGCGGGGGTTTGGTATTTT.

This chain joins TRBV27 and TRBJ2-7; no definite D call. This CDR3 spans 13 amino acids. V lost 5 bases, J lost 6 bases, and 14 bases lay in between. Germline loops: CDR1 MNHEY, CDR2 SMNVEV (reference sequence). The chain's CDR3 is CASSLTHFSEQYF. The CDR3 DNA reads as TGTGCCAGCAGTCTAACTCATTTTAGCGAGCAGTACTTC.

The chain joins TRBV10-1 to TRBJ1-1; D is perhaps TRBD1 (5 bases). This CDR3 is 15 amino acids long. Looked up from germline, CDR1 is WNHNN and CDR2 is SYGVQD (reference sequence). V shed 3 bases and J shed 1 base, with 12 bases lying between them. CDR3 coding DNA: TGCGCCAGCAGTGACCCACGCCAGGGGAACACTGAAGCTTTCTTT. Amino acid sequence: CASSDPRQGNTEAFF.